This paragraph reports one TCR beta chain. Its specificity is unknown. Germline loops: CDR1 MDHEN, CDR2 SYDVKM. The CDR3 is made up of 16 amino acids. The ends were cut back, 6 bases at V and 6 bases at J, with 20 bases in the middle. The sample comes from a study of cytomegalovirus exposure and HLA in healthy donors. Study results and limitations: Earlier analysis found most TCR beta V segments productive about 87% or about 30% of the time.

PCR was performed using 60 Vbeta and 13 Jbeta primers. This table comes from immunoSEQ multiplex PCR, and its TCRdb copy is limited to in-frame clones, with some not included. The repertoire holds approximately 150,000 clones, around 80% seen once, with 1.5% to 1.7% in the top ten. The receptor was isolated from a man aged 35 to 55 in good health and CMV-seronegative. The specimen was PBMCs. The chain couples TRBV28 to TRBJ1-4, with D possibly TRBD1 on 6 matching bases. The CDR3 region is CASSDLPGEKDEKLFF. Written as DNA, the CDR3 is TGTGCCAGCAGCGATCTCCCAGGGGAGAAGGATGAAAAACTGTTTTTT.